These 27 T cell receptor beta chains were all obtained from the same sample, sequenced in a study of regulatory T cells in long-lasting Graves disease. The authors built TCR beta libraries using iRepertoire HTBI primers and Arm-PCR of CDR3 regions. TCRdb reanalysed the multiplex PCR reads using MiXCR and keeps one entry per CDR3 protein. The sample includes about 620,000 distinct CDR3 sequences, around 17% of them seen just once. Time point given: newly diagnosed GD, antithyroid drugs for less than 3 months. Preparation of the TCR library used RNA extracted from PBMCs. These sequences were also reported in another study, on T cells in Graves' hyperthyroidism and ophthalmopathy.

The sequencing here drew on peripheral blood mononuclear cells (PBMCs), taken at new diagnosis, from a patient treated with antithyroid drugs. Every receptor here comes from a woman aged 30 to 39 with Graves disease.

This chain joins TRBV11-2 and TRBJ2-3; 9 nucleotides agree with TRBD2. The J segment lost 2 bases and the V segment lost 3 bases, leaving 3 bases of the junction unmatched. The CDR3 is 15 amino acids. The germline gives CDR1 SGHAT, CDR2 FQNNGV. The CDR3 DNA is TGTGCCAGCAGCTTGCGGGAGGGAAACACAGATACGCAGTATTTT. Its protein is CASSLREGNTDTQYF.

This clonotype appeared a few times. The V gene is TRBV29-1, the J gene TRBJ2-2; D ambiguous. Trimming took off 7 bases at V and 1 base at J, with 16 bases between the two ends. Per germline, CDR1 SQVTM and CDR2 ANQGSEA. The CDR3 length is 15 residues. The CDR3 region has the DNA TGCAGCGCTCTCGACTGGTCAGGGAACACCGGGGAGCTGTTTTTT. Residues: CSALDWSGNTGELFF.

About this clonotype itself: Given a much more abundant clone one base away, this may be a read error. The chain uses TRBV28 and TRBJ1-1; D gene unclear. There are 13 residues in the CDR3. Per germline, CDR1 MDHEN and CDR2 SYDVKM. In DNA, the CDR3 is TGTGCCGGCAGTTTTATAGCCCGGTCTGAAGCTTTCTTT. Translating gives CAGSFIARSEAFF.

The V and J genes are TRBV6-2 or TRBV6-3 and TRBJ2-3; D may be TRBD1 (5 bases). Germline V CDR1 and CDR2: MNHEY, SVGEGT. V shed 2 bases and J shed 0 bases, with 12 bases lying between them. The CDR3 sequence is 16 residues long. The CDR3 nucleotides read TGTGCCAGCAGTTACAGGGGTGGCGGTAGCACAGATACGCAGTATTTT. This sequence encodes CASSYRGGGSTDTQYF.

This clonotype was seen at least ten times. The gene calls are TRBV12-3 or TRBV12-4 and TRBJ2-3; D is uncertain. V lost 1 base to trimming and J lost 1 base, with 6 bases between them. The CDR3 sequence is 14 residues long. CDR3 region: CASSLGTRTDTQYF. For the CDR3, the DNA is TGTGCCAGCAGTTTAGGCACTCGCACAGATACGCAGTATTTT.

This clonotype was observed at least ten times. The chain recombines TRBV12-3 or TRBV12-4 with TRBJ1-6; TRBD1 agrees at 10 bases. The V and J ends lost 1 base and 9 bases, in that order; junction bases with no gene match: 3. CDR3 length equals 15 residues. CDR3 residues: CASSLGGTGVSPLHF. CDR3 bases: TGTGCCAGCAGTTTAGGGGGGACAGGGGTTTCACCCCTCCACTTT.

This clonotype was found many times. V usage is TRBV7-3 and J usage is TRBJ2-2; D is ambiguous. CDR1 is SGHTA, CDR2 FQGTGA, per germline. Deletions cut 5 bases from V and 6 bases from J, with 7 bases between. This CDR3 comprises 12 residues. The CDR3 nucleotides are TGTGCCAGCAGCACACCCCCCGGGGAGCTGTTTTTT. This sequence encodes CASSTPPGELFF. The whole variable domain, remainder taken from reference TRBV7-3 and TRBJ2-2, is GAGVSQTPSNKVTEKGKYVELRCDPISGHTALYWYRQSLGQGPEFLIYFQGTGAADDSGLPNDRFFAVRPEGSVSTLKIQRTERGDSAVYLCASSTPPGELFFGEGSRLTVL.

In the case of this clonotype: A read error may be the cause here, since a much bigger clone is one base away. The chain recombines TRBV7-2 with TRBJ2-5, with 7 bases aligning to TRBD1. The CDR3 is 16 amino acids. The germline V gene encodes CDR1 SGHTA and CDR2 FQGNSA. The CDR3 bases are TGTGTCAGCAGCGGTCCACTACAGGGGTCGCAAGAGACCCAGTACTTC. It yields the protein CVSSGPLQGSQETQYF. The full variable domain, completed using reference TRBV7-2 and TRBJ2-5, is GAGVSQSPSNKVTEKGKDVELRCDPISGHTALYWYRQSLGQGLEFLIYFQGNSAPDKSGLPSDRFSAERTGGSVSTLTIQRTQQEDSAVYLCVSSGPLQGSQETQYFGPGTRLLVL.

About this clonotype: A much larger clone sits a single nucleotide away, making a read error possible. CDR3 sequence (DNA): TGTACCAGCAGTTTTAATAAGGCTCTCGGATCGGGAGCTTTCTTT. Residues: CTSSFNKALGSGAFF. This chain connects TRBV28 to TRBJ1-1, with unresolved D. This CDR3 has 15 amino acids. The germline gives CDR1 MDHEN, CDR2 SYDVKM.

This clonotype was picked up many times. CDR3 in amino acids: CASIFGPMNTEAFF. The CDR3 region has the DNA TGTGCCAGCATCTTCGGACCCATGAACACTGAAGCTTTCTTT. The chain carries TRBV7-2 and TRBJ1-1; no definite D call. This CDR3 comprises 14 residues. Trimming took off 7 bases at V and 0 bases at J, with 12 bases between the two ends. The germline V gene has CDR1 SGHTA and CDR2 FQGNSA.

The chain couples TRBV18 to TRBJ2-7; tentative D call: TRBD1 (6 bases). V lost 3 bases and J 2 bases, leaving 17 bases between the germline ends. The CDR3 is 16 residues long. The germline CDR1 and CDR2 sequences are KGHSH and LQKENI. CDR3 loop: CASSPPQGMGAYEQYF. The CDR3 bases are TGTGCCAGCTCACCCCCACAGGGAATGGGGGCCTACGAGCAGTACTTC. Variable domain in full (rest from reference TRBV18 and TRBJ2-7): NAGVMQNPRHLVRRRGQEARLRCSPMKGHSHVYWYRQLPEEGLKFMVYLQKENIIDESGMPKERFSAEFPKEGPSILRIQQVVRGDSAAYFCASSPPQGMGAYEQYFGPGTRLTVT.

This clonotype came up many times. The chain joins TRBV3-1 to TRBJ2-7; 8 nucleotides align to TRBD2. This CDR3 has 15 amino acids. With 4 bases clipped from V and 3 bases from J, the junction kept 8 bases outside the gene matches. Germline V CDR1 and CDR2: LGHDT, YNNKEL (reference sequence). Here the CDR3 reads CASSPYLAGRYEQYF. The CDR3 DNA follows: TGTGCCAGCAGCCCGTACTTAGCGGGACGCTACGAGCAGTACTTC.

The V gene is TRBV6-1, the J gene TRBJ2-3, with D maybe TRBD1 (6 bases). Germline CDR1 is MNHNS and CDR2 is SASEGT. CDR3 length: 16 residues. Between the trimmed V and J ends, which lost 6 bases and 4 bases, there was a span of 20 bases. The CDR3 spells CASRPPTGIGADTQYF. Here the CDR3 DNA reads TGTGCCAGCAGGCCGCCTACAGGGATCGGAGCAGATACGCAGTATTTT.

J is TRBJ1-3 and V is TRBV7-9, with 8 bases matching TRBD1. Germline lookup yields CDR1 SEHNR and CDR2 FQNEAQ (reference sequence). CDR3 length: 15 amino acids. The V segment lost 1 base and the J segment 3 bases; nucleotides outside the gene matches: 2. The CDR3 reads CASSLGTGLGNTIYF. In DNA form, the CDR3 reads TGTGCCAGCAGCTTAGGGACAGGGCTTGGAAACACCATATATTTT.

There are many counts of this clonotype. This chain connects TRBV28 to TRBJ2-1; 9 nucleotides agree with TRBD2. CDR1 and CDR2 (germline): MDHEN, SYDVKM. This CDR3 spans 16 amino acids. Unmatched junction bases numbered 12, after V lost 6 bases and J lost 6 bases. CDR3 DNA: TGTGCCAGCAGGGATTTTAGCGGGAGTAATCTCAATGAGCAGTTCTTC. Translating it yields CASRDFSGSNLNEQFF. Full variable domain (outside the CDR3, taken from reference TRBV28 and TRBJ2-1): DVKVTQSSRYLVKRTGEKVFLECVQDMDHENMFWYRQDPGLGLRLIYFSYDVKMKEKGDIPEGYSVSREKKERFSLILESASTNQTSMYLCASRDFSGSNLNEQFFGPGTRLTVL.

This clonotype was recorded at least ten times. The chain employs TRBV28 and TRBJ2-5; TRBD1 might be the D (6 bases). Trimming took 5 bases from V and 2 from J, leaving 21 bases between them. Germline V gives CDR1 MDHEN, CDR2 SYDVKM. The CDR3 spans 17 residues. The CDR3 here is CASSPPPGTLNQETQYF. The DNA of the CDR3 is TGTGCCAGCAGTCCACCCCCCGGGACACTGAATCAAGAGACCCAGTACTTC.

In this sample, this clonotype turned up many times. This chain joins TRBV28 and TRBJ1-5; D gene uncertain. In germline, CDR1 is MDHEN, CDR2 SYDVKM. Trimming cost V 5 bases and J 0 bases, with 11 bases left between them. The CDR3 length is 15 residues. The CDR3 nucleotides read TGTGCCAGCAGTAAAGGAACAGTTAGCAATCAGCCCCAGCATTTT. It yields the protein CASSKGTVSNQPQHF.

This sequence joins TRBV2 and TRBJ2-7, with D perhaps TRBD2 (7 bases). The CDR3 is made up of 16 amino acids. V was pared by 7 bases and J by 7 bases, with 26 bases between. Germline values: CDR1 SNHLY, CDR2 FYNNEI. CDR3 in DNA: TGTGCCAGCAAAGGGGGGGGAGTTCCGATATTTAGGGAGCAGTACTTC. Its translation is CASKGGGVPIFREQYF.

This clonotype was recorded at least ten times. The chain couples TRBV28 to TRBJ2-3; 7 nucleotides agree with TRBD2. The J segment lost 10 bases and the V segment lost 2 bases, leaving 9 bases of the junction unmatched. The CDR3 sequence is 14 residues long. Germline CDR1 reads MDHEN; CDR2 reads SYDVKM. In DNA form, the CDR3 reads TGTGCCAGCAGTTTAGCGGGAGTGAGGATTGCGCAGTATTTT. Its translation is CASSLAGVRIAQYF.

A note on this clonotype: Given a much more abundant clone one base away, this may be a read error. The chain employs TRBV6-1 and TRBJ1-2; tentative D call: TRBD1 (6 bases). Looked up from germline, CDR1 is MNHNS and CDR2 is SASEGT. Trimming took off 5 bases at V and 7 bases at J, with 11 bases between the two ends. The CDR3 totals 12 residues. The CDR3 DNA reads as TGTGCCAGCAGTACAGCAGGGGCTGGCTACACCTTC. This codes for CASSTAGAGYTF.

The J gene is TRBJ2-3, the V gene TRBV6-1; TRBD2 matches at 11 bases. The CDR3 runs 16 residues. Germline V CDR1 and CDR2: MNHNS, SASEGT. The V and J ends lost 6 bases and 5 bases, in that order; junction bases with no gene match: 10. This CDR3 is CASSISGGENGDTQYF. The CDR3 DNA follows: TGTGCCAGCAGCATTAGCGGGGGGGAGAACGGAGATACGCAGTATTTT.

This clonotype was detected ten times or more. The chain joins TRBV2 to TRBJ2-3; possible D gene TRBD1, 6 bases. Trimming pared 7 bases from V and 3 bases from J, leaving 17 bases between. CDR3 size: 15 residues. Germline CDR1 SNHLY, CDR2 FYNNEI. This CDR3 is CASKEERGRTDTQYF. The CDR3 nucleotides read TGTGCCAGCAAAGAAGAGAGGGGGAGAACAGATACGCAGTATTTT.

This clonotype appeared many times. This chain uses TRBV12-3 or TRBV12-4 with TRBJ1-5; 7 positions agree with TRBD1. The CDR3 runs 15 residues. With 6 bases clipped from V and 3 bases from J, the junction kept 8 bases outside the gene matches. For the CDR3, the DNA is TGTGCCAGCAGCCTAACCGGGACAGACAATCAGCCCCAGCATTTT. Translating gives CASSLTGTDNQPQHF.

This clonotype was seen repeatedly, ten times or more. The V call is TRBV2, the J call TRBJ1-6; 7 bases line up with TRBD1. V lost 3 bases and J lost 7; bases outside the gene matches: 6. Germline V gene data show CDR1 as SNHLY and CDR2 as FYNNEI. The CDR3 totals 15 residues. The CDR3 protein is CASSDWIGGNSPLHF. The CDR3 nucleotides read TGTGCCAGCAGTGATTGGATAGGGGGCAATTCACCCCTCCACTTT.

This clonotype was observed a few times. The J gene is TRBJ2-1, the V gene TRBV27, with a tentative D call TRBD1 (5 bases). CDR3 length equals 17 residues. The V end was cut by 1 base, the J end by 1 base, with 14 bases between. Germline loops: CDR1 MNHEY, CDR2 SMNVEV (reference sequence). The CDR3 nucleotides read TGTGCCAGCAGTTTATATTCTCGGACAAGTTCCTACAATGAGCAGTTCTTC. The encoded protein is CASSLYSRTSSYNEQFF.

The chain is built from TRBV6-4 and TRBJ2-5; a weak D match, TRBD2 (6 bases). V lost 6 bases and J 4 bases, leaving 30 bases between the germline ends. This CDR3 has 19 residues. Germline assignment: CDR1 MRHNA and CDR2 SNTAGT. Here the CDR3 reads CASRGGMKKSGLLGETQYF. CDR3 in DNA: TGTGCCAGCAGAGGAGGGATGAAGAAAAGCGGACTGCTCGGAGAGACCCAGTACTTC.

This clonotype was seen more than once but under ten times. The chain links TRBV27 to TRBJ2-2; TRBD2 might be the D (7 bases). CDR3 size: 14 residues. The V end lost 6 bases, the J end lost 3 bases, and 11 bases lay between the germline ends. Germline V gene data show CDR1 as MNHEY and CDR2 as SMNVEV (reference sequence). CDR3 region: CASRGGGDTGELFF. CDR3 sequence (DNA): TGTGCCAGCAGGGGAGGGGGTGACACCGGGGAGCTGTTTTTT.